This TCR beta chain was sequenced in a study of T-cell reconstitution after alpha-beta-depleted transplantation in children. This clonotype was seen ten or more times. CDR3 length: 12 residues. Germline V gene lookup returns CDR1 LGHNA and CDR2 YNFKEQ. Trimming removed 0 bases at V and 5 bases at J, with 4 bases between. TCRbeta library construction was performed incorporating unique molecular identifiers. MiXCR was run by TCRdb on the PCR reads, yielding one entry per CDR3 protein. The table records some 490,000 distinct CDR3 sequences, under 15% of them present only once. This sequence joins TRBV4-2 and TRBJ2-5; unclear D gene. This TCR was sampled from a human donor who donated a stem cell graft to a child with combined immunodeficiency. Sequenced material: PBMCs from the stem cell graft donor, taken from the stem cell graft. CDR3 DNA sequence: TGTGCCAGCAGCCAAGAAAGGGAGACCCAGTACTTC. It codes for CASSQERETQYF.